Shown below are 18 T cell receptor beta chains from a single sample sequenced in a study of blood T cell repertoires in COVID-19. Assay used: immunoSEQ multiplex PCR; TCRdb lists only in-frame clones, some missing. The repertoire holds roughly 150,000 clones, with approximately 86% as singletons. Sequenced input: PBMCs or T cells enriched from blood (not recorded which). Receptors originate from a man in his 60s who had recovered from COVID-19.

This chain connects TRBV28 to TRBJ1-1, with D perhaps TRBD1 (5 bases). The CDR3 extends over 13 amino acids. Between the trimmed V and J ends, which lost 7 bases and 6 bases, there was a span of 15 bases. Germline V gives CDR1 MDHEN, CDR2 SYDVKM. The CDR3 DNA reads TGTGCCAGCACGTTCTCCCCGGGGGCTGAAGCTTTCTTT. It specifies CASTFSPGAEAFF.

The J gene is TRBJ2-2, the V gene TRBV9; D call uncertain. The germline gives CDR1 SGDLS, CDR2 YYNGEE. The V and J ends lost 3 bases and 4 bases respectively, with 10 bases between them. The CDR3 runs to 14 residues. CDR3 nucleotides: TGTGCCAGCAGCGGTTCCTTAGCCACCGGGGAGCTGTTTTTT. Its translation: CASSGSLATGELFF.

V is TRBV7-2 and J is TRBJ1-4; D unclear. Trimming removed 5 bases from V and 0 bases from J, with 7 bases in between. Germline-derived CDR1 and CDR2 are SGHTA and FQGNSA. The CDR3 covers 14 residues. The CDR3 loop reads CASSPRATNEKLFF. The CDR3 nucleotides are TGTGCCAGCAGCCCTCGGGCAACTAATGAAAAACTGTTTTTT.

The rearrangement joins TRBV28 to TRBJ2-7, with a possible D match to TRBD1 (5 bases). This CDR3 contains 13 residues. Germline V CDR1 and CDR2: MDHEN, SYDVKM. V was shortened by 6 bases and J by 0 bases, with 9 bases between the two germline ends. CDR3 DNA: TGTGCCAGCAGAATTGACAGCTCCTACGAGCAGTACTTC. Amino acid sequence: CASRIDSSYEQYF.

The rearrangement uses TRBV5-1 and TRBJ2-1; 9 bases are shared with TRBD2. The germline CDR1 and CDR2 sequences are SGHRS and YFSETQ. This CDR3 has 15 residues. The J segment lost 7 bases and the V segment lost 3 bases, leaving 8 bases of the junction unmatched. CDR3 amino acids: CASSSSSGTRNEQFF. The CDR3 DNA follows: TGCGCCAGCAGCTCTTCTAGCGGGACTAGGAATGAGCAGTTCTTC.

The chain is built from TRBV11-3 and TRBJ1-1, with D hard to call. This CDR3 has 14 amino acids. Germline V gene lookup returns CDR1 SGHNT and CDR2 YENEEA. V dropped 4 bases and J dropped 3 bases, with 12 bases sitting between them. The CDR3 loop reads CASSSRPEHTEAFF. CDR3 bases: TGTGCCAGCAGCTCCCGGCCGGAGCACACTGAAGCTTTCTTT.

CDR3 DNA sequence: TGTGCCAGCAGTTTTTATGCAGGGGCTCAGCCCCAGCATTTT. It codes for CASSFYAGAQPQHF. The chain couples TRBV28 to TRBJ1-5; D perhaps matches TRBD1 (6 bases). V was cut by 3 bases and J by 6 bases, with 12 bases left in between. The germline gives CDR1 MDHEN, CDR2 SYDVKM. This CDR3 region has 14 residues.

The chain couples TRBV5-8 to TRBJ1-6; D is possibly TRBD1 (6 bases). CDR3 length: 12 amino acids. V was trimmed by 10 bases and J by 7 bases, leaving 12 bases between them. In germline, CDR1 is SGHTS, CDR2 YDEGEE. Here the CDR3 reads CAHRTENSPLHF. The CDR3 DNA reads TGTGCCCACAGGACAGAGAATTCACCCCTCCACTTT.

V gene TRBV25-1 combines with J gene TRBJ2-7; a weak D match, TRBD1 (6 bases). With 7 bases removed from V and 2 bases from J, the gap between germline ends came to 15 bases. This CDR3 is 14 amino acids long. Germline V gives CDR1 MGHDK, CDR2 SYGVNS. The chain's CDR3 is CASTARGPTYEQYF. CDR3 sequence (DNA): TGTGCCAGCACCGCCAGGGGTCCGACCTACGAGCAGTACTTC.

In nucleotides, the CDR3 is TGTGCCAGCAGCGTTGGGGGGTGGAACACCATATATTTT. Protein: CASSVGGWNTIYF. The J gene is TRBJ1-3, the V gene TRBV9; a weak D match, TRBD1 (5 bases). V was clipped by 2 bases and J by 7 bases, with 10 bases between them. This CDR3 is 13 amino acids long. The germline CDR1 and CDR2 sequences are SGDLS and YYNGEE.

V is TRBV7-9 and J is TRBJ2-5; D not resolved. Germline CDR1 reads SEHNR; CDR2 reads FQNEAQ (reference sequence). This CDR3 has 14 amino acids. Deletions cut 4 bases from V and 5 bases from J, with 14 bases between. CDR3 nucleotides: TGTGCCAGCAGCTCCGACCGCGGCTGGGAGACCCAGTACTTC. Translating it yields CASSSDRGWETQYF. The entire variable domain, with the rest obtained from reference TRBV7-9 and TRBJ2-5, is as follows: DTGVSQNPRHKITKRGQNVTFRCDPISEHNRLYWYRQTLGQGPEFLTYFQNEAQLEKSRLLSDRFSAERPKGSFSTLEIQRTEQGDSAMYLCASSSDRGWETQYFGPGTRLLVL.

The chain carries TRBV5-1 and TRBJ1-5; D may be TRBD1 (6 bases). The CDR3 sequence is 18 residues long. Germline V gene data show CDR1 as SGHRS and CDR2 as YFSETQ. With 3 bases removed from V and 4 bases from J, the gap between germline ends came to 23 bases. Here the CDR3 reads CASSSLVAHRVRNQPQHF. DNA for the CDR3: TGCGCCAGCAGCTCCTTGGTGGCCCACAGGGTACGGAATCAGCCCCAGCATTTT. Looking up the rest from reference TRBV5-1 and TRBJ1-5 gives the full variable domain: KAGVTQTPRYLIKTRGQQVTLSCSPISGHRSVSWYQQTPGQGLQFLFEYFSETQRNKGNFPGRFSGRQFSNSRSEMNVSTLELGDSALYLCASSSLVAHRVRNQPQHFGDGTRLSIL.

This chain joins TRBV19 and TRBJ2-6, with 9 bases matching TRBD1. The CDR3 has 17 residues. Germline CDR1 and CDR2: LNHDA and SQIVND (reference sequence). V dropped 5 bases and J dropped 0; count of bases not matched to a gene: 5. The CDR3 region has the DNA TGTGCCAGTAGTTTAACAGGGGGCAGCTCTGGGGCCAACGTCCTGACTTTC. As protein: CASSLTGGSSGANVLTF.

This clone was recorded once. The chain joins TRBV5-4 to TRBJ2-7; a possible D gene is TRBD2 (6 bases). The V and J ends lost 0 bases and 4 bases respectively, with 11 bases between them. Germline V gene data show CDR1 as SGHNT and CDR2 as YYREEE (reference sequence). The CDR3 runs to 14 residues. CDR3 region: CASSLVGGTYEQYF. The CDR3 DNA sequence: TGTGCCAGCAGCTTGGTGGGCGGGACTTACGAGCAGTACTTC.

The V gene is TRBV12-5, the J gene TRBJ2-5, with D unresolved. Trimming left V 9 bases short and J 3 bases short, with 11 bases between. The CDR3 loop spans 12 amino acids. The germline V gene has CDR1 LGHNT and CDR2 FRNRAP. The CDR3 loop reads CASREAKETQYF. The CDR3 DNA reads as TGTGCTAGCCGCGAGGCTAAAGAGACCCAGTACTTC.

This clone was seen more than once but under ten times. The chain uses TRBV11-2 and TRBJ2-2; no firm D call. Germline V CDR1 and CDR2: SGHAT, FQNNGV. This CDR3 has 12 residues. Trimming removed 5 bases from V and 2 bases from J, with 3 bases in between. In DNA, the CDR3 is TGTGCCAGCAGCCCAAACACCGGGGAGCTGTTTTTT. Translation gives CASSPNTGELFF.

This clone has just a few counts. The CDR3: CASSNRGLPGELFF. In DNA, the CDR3 is TGTGCCAGCAGCAACCGGGGTCTACCCGGGGAGCTGTTTTTT. The rearrangement links TRBV7-9 to TRBJ2-2, with D perhaps TRBD2 (5 bases). Per the germline V gene, CDR1 is SEHNR and CDR2 is FQNEAQ (reference sequence). This CDR3 has 14 amino acids. Trimming removed 5 bases from V and 6 bases from J, with 13 bases in between.

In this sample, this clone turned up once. The DNA for the CDR3 is TGCGCCAGCAGCTTTGACAGGGGTGAAAAACTGTTTTTT. Translation gives CASSFDRGEKLFF. V gene TRBV5-1 combines with J gene TRBJ1-4, with 8 nucleotides matching TRBD1. CDR1 SGHRS and CDR2 YFSETQ come from the germline V gene. The CDR3 has 13 amino acids. Trimming at V came to 2 bases and at J to 7 bases, leaving 1 base not matched to a gene.